The rows below give T cell receptor beta chains drawn from one sample of a study of T cell responses to AZD1222 COVID-19 vaccine. TCRdb's copy holds only in-frame clones and misses some; the assay was immunoSEQ multiplex PCR. Among 150,000 to 200,000 clones, approximately 92% were seen once, and the ten largest hold under 11%. Sequences were derived from peripheral blood, sampled on day 0 of AZD1222 vaccination. Receptors originate from an adult in good health. Each CDR3 is given with its conserved first and last residue. The D gene is left open where the match is weak. Clone size, where shown, is once, few, many, or a class for clones that have expanded.

size	V	D	J	CDR3	DNA
NA	TRBV7-2	NA	TRBJ1-3	CASSPGAGGGPSGNTIYF	TGTGCCAGCAGCCCGGGCGCGGGAGGGGGTCCCTCTGGAAACACCATATATTTT
NA	TRBV29-1	NA	TRBJ2-3	CSVDQSSTDTQYF	TGCAGCGTTGACCAGTCGAGCACAGATACGCAGTATTTT
NA	TRBV5-8	NA	TRBJ1-6	CASRAENSPLHF	TGTGCCAGCAGGGCCGAGAATTCACCCCTCCACTTT
NA	TRBV12-5	TRBD1	TRBJ2-1	CASGLRDRSSYNEQFF	TGTGCTAGTGGTTTGAGGGACAGGAGCTCCTACAATGAGCAGTTCTTC
NA	TRBV18	NA	TRBJ1-6	CASSVSRDSPLHF	TGTGCCAGCTCGGTTTCCAGGGATTCACCCCTCCACTTT
NA	TRBV7-2	NA	TRBJ2-2	CASSLRGAANTGELFF	TGTGCCAGCAGCCTTCGAGGGGCCGCGAACACCGGGGAGCTGTTTTTT
NA	TRBV18	TRBD1	TRBJ1-2	CASSPPTDRGHGYTF	TGTGCCAGCTCACCGCCGACGGACAGGGGGCATGGCTACACCTTC
NA	TRBV27	NA	TRBJ2-2	CASTLAGANTGELFF	TGTGCCAGCACCCTAGCAGGGGCGAACACCGGGGAGCTGTTTTTT
NA	TRBV19	NA	TRBJ1-1	CASSTGMGGPNTEAFF	TGTGCCAGTAGTACGGGGATGGGGGGCCCGAACACTGAAGCTTTCTTT
once	TRBV14	NA	TRBJ1-1	CASARLGNTEAFF	TGTGCCAGCGCCCGGTTGGGGAACACTGAAGCTTTCTTT
NA	TRBV30	NA	TRBJ2-7	CAWSLEGLTLSYEQYF	TGTGCCTGGAGTTTGGAGGGACTGACCCTCTCCTACGAGCAGTACTTC
NA	TRBV5-1	NA	TRBJ1-4	CASSLDPGRRNEKLFF	TGCGCCAGCAGCTTGGATCCGGGGCGGCGGAATGAAAAACTGTTTTTT
NA	TRBV9	NA	TRBJ1-1	CASSPERTVMNTEAFF	TGTGCCAGCAGCCCGGAGAGAACGGTCATGAACACTGAAGCTTTCTTT
NA	TRBV4-1	TRBD2	TRBJ2-3	CASTHGLAGGPTDTQYF	TGCGCCAGCACCCATGGACTAGCGGGAGGCCCCACAGATACGCAGTATTTT
NA	TRBV28	NA	TRBJ1-1	CASSNGGHNTEAFF	TGTGCCAGCAGCAATGGGGGGCACAACACTGAAGCTTTCTTT
NA	TRBV5-6	NA	TRBJ1-1	CASSSMIADSTEAFF	TGTGCCAGCAGCTCGATGATTGCGGATAGCACTGAAGCTTTCTTT
NA	TRBV20-1	NA	TRBJ1-5	CSASEQWNQPQHF	TGCAGTGCTAGTGAACAGTGGAATCAGCCCCAGCATTTT
few	TRBV30	NA	TRBJ1-5	CAWSVLSTNQPQHF	TGTGCCTGGAGTGTACTAAGTACCAATCAGCCCCAGCATTTT
NA	TRBV5-6	NA	TRBJ1-1	CASSFSGEEAFF	TGTGCCAGCAGCTTCTCGGGAGAGGAAGCTTTCTTT
NA	TRBV7-2	TRBD1	TRBJ2-7	CASSLAGTGFYEQYF	TGTGCCAGCAGCTTAGCAGGGACAGGTTTCTACGAGCAGTACTTC
NA	TRBV7-2	TRBD1	TRBJ2-1	CASSVLTGAQFF	TGTGCCAGCAGCGTGCTAACAGGGGCACAGTTCTTC
NA	TRBV6-5	NA	TRBJ1-1	CASRPPTGNTEAFF	TGTGCCAGCAGACCCCCCACAGGGAACACTGAAGCTTTCTTT
NA	TRBV28	TRBD1	TRBJ1-1	CASYRGRAFF	TGTGCCAGTTACAGGGGGAGGGCTTTCTTT
NA	TRBV12-5	NA	TRBJ1-5	CASGLGPLIGGNQPQHF	TGTGCTAGTGGTTTGGGCCCTTTGATCGGGGGAAATCAGCCCCAGCATTTT
NA	TRBV7-9	NA	TRBJ1-2	CASSNQGEGYTF	TGTGCCAGCAGTAACCAGGGAGAGGGCTACACCTTC
NA	TRBV7-7	TRBD1	TRBJ2-2	CASSLGVWDSTNTGELFF	TGTGCCAGCAGCTTAGGGGTGTGGGACAGCACGAACACCGGGGAGCTGTTTTTT